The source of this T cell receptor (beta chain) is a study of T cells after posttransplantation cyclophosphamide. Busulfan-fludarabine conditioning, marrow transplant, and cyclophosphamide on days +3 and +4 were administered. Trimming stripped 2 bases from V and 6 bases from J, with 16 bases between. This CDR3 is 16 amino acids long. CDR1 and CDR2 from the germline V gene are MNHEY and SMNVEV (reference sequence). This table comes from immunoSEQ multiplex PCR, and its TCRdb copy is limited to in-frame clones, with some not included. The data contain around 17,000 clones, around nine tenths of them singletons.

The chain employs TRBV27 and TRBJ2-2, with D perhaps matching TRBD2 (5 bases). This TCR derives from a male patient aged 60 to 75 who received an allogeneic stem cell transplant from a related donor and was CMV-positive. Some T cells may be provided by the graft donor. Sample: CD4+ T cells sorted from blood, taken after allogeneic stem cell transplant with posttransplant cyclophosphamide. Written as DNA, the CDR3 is TGTGCCAGCAGTTTAAGGTCGGGGAATCGGGCCGGGGAGCTGTTTTTT. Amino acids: CASSLRSGNRAGELFF.